This T cell receptor beta chain was observed in a study of blood T cell repertoires in COVID-19. For the study at large: T cells, B-cell-depleted T cells, or PBMCs supplied cDNA or gDNA.

The CDR3 contains 18 residues. The V gene's germline CDR1 is MNHEY and CDR2 SVGEGT. Trimming shortened V by 5 bases and J by 0 bases, and 20 bases separated the two germline ends. Per the original methods: Nucleated cell number was recorded as an estimate derived from reference gene primer amplification. Sequenced by immunoSEQ multiplex PCR; TCRdb stores in-frame clones only, minus some. D and trimming come from the DNA, and the V and J calls and clone size come from that table. This sample has over 350,000 clones, with approximately 93% found just once. Cohorts were based on clinical histories the participants reported.

This clonotype originated in a woman aged 35 to 49 who had been exposed to COVID-19. The chain is built from TRBV6-2 or TRBV6-3 and TRBJ1-5; D might be TRBD1 (5 bases). Input material: PBMCs or T cells enriched from blood (not recorded which). The chain's CDR3 is CASSTPRGGANSNQPQHF. The CDR3, as DNA: TGTGCCAGCAGTACCCCCCGGGGCGGGGCAAATAGCAATCAGCCCCAGCATTTT.